The 13 T cell receptor beta chains below come from one sample, sequenced in a study of blood T cell repertoires in COVID-19. Repertoires were generated with immunoSEQ multiplex PCR, while TCRdb's copy carries only in-frame clones and drops some. The sample includes roughly 76,000 clones, approximately 78% of them seen just once. The specimen sequenced was peripheral blood. The receptors shown here come from a human donor in a cohort sampled during active COVID-19.

This clone was counted a few times. The chain has TRBV19 and TRBJ1-3, with TRBD1 matching 8 bases. V shed 4 bases and J 5 bases; nucleotides not matched to a gene: 7. CDR1 and CDR2 from the germline V gene are LNHDA and SQIVND (reference sequence). The CDR3 totals 15 residues. DNA of the CDR3: TGTGCCAGTAGTACTCCGACAGGGGCCCGAAACACCATATATTTT. As protein: CASSTPTGARNTIYF.

This clone was seen a handful of times. Given a far larger clone just one base away, this is likely a sequencing read error. The V call is TRBV7-9, the J call TRBJ2-3; D is unresolved. The CDR3 runs to 12 residues. V shed 5 bases and J shed 3 bases, with 6 bases lying between them. Per germline, CDR1 SEHNR and CDR2 FQNEAQ (reference sequence). In DNA, the CDR3 is TGTGCCAGCAGCCCCAATACAGATACGCAGTATTTT. It is translated as CASSPNTDTQYF.

V is TRBV7-2 and J is TRBJ2-1; 8 bases are shared with TRBD2. Germline V gene sequence: CDR1 SGHTA, CDR2 FQGNSA. This CDR3 contains 16 residues. The trim removed 5 bases at V and 0 bases at J, leaving 6 bases unmatched. The CDR3 region is CASSPRGGNSYNEQFF. The CDR3 DNA is TGTGCCAGCAGCCCCCGGGGGGGAAACTCCTACAATGAGCAGTTCTTC.

The chain has TRBV7-9 and TRBJ2-5, with TRBD2 matching 13 bases. The germline V gene has CDR1 SEHNR and CDR2 FQNEAQ (reference sequence). The CDR3 spans 15 residues. With 5 bases clipped from V and 6 bases from J, the junction kept 6 bases outside the gene matches. In DNA, the CDR3 is TGTGCCAGCAGCCCCCGGACTAGCGGGAGACAGACCCAGTACTTC. Its protein is CASSPRTSGRQTQYF.

This chain joins TRBV2 and TRBJ1-1, with 9 nucleotides matching TRBD1. Germline CDR1 is SNHLY and CDR2 is FYNNEI. The J segment lost 3 bases and the V segment lost 4 bases, leaving 3 bases of the junction unmatched. The CDR3 spans 14 residues. CDR3 DNA: TGTGCCAGCAGTGGGGGACAGGGTGACACTGAAGCTTTCTTT. Translated, it gives CASSGGQGDTEAFF.

V is TRBV7-9 and J is TRBJ2-3; 9 nucleotides agree with TRBD2. The J segment lost 6 bases and the V segment lost 1 base, leaving 14 bases of the junction unmatched. Germline values: CDR1 SEHNR, CDR2 FQNEAQ (reference sequence). The CDR3 consists of 18 residues. The CDR3 loop reads CASSLVGLAGSIKDTQYF. In DNA, the CDR3 is TGTGCCAGCAGCTTAGTTGGGCTAGCGGGAAGCATCAAGGATACGCAGTATTTT.

The rearrangement uses TRBV9 and TRBJ2-1; TRBD1 matches 7 bases. V was pared by 3 bases and J by 0 bases, with 6 bases of the junction left unmatched. This CDR3 has 16 residues. Germline CDR1 and CDR2: SGDLS and YYNGEE. CDR3 nucleotide sequence: TGTGCCAGCAGCGAGGGACAGCAAAGCTCCTACAATGAGCAGTTCTTC. Protein sequence: CASSEGQQSSYNEQFF.

This chain uses TRBV4-1 with TRBJ2-7; the D is unclear. The CDR3 runs to 16 residues. Germline V gene lookup returns CDR1 MGHRA and CDR2 YSYEKL. Trimming stripped 1 base from V and 3 bases from J, with 16 bases between. CDR3 protein: CASSQAAMGSIYEQYF. DNA for the CDR3: TGCGCCAGCAGCCAAGCGGCGATGGGCAGTATCTACGAGCAGTACTTC.

The V gene is TRBV9, the J gene TRBJ2-5; 15 nucleotides agree with TRBD2. The V and J ends lost 4 bases and 0 bases, in that order; junction bases with no gene match: 4. CDR3 length: 17 amino acids. The germline V gene has CDR1 SGDLS and CDR2 YYNGEE. The CDR3 DNA reads as TGTGCCAGCAGCCGAGGACTAGCGGGAGGGAACCAAGAGACCCAGTACTTC. As protein: CASSRGLAGGNQETQYF.

The V gene is TRBV5-8, the J gene TRBJ2-7, with 7 positions matching TRBD1. The V and J ends lost 0 bases and 3 bases, in that order; junction bases with no gene match: 12. The length of the CDR3 is 17 residues. CDR1 and CDR2 from the germline V gene are SGHTS and YDEGEE. The CDR3 protein is CASSLDRGPGTYYEQYF. The CDR3 nucleotides are TGTGCCAGCAGCTTGGATAGGGGGCCAGGAACCTACTACGAGCAGTACTTC.

The chain is built from TRBV5-8 and TRBJ1-1; D remains unclear. The CDR3 is made up of 14 amino acids. V lost 1 base and J 1 base, leaving 8 bases between the germline ends. CDR1 SGHTS and CDR2 YDEGEE come from the germline V gene. CDR3 sequence: CASSLLAGNTEAFF. CDR3 bases: TGTGCCAGCAGCTTGTTGGCAGGGAACACTGAAGCTTTCTTT.

The V call is TRBV12-5, the J call TRBJ2-5; TRBD2 matches 8 bases. With V trimmed by 4 bases and J by 5 bases, 3 bases remained unmatched. The CDR3 has 13 residues. Germline loops: CDR1 LGHNT, CDR2 FRNRAP. The CDR3 here is CASGSAGVETQYF. CDR3 coding DNA: TGTGCTAGTGGTTCAGCGGGAGTTGAGACCCAGTACTTC. Variable domain in full (rest from reference TRBV12-5 and TRBJ2-5): DARVTQTPRHKVTEMGQEVTMRCQPILGHNTVFWYRQTMMQGLELLAYFRNRAPLDDSGMPKDRFSAEMPDATLATLKIQPSEPRDSAVYFCASGSAGVETQYFGPGTRLLVL.

In this sample, this clone turned up once. The CDR3 nucleotides read TGTGCCAGCAGCCCGGACGTCGGGATCGGCGAGCAGTACTTC. Translating it yields CASSPDVGIGEQYF. This sequence joins TRBV7-9 and TRBJ2-7, with a possible D match to TRBD2 (5 bases). Germline V gene lookup returns CDR1 SEHNR and CDR2 FQNEAQ (reference sequence). The CDR3 runs 14 residues. Trimming stripped 5 bases from V and 6 bases from J, with 17 bases between.